This entry concerns a single TCR beta chain. Its antigen is as yet unknown. The treatment is: around 19 received Ad26.COV2.S at low or high dose, single or two shots; about 5 received placebo; per-sample allocation not given. Samples were taken on day 63 after the first vaccine or placebo injection. The data are from a study of Ad26.COV2.S vaccination and SARS-CoV-2 variants. Across the study: Donor was assigned to the Ad26.COV2.S arm of trial COV1001. Study-level findings and limits: CD8+ and CD4+ T cells specific for spike reportedly responded with substantial breadth after vaccination.

Trimming cost V 5 bases and J 7 bases; bases outside gene matches: 8. From germline, CDR1 is SGHAT and CDR2 FQDESV (reference sequence). The CDR3 covers 15 residues. Method: immunoSEQ multiplex PCR; TCRdb's copy keeps in-frame clones and lacks some. Of about 350,000 clones listed, 86% are singletons. Here the sequenced sample was peripheral blood, taken in a trial of Ad26.COV2.S vaccine versus placebo. The clonotype was recovered from a person aged 18-65 years who received the Ad26.COV2.S COVID-19 vaccine or a placebo. The genes are TRBV11-1 and TRBJ1-6, with TRBD1 matching over 7 bases. Here the CDR3 reads CASSPRQGGNSPLHF. CDR3 bases: TGTGCCAGCAGCCCCAGACAGGGAGGGAATTCACCCCTCCACTTT. The variable domain in full, completed from reference TRBV11-1 and TRBJ1-6, reads EAEVAQSPRYKITEKSQAVAFWCDPISGHATLYWYRQILGQGPELLVQFQDESVVDDSQLPKDRFSAERLKGVDSTLKIQPAELGDSAMYLCASSPRQGGNSPLHFGNGTRLTVT.